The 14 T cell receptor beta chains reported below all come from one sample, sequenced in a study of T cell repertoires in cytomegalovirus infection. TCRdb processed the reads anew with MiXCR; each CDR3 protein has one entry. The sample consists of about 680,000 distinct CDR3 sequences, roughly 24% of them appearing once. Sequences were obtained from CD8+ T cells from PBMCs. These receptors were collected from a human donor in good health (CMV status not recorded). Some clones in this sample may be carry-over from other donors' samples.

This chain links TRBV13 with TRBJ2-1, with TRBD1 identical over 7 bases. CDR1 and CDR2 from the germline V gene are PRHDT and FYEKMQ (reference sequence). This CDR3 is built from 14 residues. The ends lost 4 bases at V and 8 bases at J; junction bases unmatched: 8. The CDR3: CASSSRQGTDEQFF. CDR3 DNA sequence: TGTGCCAGCAGCTCCAGACAGGGTACCGATGAGCAGTTCTTC. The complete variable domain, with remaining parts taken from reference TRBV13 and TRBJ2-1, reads AAGVIQSPRHLIKEKRETATLKCYPIPRHDTVYWYQQGPGQDPQFLISFYEKMQSDKGSIPDRFSAQQFSDYHSELNMSSLELGDSALYFCASSSRQGTDEQFFGPGTRLTVL.

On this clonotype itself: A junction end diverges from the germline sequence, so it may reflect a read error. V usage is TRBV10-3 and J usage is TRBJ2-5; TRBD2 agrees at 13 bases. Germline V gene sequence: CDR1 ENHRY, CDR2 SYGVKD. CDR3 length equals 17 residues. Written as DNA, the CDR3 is TGTGCCATCAGTGGGACTAGCGGGAGCCCGGGCCAAGAGATCCAGTACTTC. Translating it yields CAISGTSGSPGQEIQYF.

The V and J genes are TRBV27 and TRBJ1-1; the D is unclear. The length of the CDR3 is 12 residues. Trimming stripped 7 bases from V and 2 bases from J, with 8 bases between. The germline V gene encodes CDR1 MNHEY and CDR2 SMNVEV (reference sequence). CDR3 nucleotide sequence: TGTGCCAGCACCGCTGACAACACTGAAGCTTTCTTT. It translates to CASTADNTEAFF.

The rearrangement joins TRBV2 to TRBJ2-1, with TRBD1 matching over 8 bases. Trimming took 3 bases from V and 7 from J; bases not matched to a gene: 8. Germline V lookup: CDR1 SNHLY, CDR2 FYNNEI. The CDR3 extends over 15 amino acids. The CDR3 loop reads CASSEFWDRTNEQFF. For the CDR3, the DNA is TGTGCCAGCAGTGAGTTTTGGGACAGGACAAATGAGCAGTTCTTC. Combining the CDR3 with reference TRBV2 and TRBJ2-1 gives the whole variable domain EPEVTQTPSHQVTQMGQEVILRCVPISNHLYFYWYRQILGQKVEFLVSFYNNEISEKSEIFDDQFSVERPDGSNFTLKIRSTKLEDSAMYFCASSEFWDRTNEQFFGPGTRLTVL.

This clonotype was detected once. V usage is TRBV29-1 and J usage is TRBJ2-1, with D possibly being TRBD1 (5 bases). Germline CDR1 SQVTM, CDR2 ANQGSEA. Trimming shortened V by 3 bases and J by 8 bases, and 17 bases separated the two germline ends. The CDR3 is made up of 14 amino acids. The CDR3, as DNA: TGCAGCGTTGAGGTAATAGGGGCAAGGGATGAGCAGTTCTTC. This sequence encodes CSVEVIGARDEQFF.

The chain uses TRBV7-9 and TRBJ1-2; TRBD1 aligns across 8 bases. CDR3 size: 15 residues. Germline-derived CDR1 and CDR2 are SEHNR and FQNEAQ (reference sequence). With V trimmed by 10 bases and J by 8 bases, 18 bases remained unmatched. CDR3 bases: TGTGCCACCTTACCCCTCTCAGGGGGCGCAGGGGGCTACACCTTC. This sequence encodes CATLPLSGGAGGYTF.

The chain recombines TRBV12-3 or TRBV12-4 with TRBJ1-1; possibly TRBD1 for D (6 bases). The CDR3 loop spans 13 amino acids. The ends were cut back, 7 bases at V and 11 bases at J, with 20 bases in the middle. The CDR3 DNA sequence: TGTGCCAGCACTAACAGGGTTCATTTAGGGGCTTTCTTT. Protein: CASTNRVHLGAFF.

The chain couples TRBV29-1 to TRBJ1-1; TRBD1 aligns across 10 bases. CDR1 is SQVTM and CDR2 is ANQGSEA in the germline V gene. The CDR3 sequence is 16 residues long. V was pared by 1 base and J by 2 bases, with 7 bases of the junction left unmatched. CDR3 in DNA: TGCAGCGTTGAAGGGAGGACAGGGGGTTCCAACACTGAAGCTTTCTTT. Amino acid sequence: CSVEGRTGGSNTEAFF.

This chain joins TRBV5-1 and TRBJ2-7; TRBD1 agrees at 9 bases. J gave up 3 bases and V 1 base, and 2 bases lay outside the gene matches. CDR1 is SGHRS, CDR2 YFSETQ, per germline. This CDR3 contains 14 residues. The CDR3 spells CASSLTGGLYEQYV. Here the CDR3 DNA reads TGCGCCAGCAGCTTGACAGGGGGCCTCTACGAGCAGTACGTC.

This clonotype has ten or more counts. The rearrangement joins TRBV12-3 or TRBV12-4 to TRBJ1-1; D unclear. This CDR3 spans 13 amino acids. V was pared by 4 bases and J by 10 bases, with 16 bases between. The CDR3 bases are TGTGCCAGCAGTTCGGTCGAGGAGAGGTTAGCTTTCTTT. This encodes CASSSVEERLAFF.

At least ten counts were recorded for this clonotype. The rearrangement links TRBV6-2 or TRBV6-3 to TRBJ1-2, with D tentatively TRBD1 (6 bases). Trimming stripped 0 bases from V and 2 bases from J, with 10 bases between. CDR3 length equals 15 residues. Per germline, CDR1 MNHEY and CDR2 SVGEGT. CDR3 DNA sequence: TGTGCCAGCAGTTACTCGGACAGCCCAAACTATGGCTACACCTTC. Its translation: CASSYSDSPNYGYTF.

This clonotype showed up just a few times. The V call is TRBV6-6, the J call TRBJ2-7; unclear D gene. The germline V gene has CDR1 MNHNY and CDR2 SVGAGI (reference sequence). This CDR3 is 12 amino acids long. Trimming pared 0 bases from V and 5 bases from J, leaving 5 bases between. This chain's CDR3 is CASSYSRNEQYF. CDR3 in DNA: TGTGCCAGCAGTTACTCAAGGAACGAGCAGTACTTC.

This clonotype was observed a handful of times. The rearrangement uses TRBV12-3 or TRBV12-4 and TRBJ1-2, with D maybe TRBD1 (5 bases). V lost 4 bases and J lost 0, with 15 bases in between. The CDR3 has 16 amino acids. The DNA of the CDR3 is TGTGCCAGCAGTTACCCCGGGACGGAGACTAACTATGGCTACACCTTC. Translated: CASSYPGTETNYGYTF.

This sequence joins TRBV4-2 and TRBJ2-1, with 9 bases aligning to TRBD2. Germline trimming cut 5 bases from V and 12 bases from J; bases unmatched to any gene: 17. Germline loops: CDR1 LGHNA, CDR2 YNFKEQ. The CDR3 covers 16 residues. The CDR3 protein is CASSKGGGGEFSGQFF. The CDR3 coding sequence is TGTGCCAGCAGCAAAGGAGGCGGGGGGGAGTTTTCGGGGCAGTTCTTC.